A single sample is the source of the 5 T cell receptor beta chains below, sequenced in a study of shared clonotypes between healthy human individuals. Some clones are missing from TCRdb's copy, which holds only in-frame ones; the method was immunoSEQ multiplex PCR. The table has some 2,100,000 clones, 90% to 96% seen once. The sequencing sample was made of naive CD4+ T cells sorted from blood. Documented subset: CD45RA+ positively selected. These receptors were taken from a man in his late teens or twenties in good health.

V gene TRBV18 combines with J gene TRBJ2-6; tentative D call: TRBD2 (6 bases). Trimming cost V 3 bases and J 3 bases, with 9 bases left between them. The CDR3 loop spans 15 amino acids. CDR1 is KGHSH, CDR2 LQKENI, per germline. The CDR3 spells CASSPVAVGANVLTF. Written as DNA, the CDR3 is TGTGCCAGCTCACCCGTAGCGGTTGGGGCCAACGTCCTGACTTTC.

This clone showed up just once. This rearrangement joins TRBV6-6 to TRBJ2-7, with 8 bases fitting TRBD1. The CDR3 covers 15 residues. J gave up 3 bases and V 4 bases, and 8 bases lay outside the gene matches. From germline, CDR1 is MNHNY and CDR2 SVGAGI (reference sequence). Here the CDR3 reads CASSLTGTGDYEQYF. For the CDR3, the DNA is TGTGCCAGCAGTTTAACCGGGACAGGAGACTACGAGCAGTACTTC.

The chain has TRBV18 and TRBJ1-5, with D unresolved. The CDR3 spans 13 residues. Per the germline V gene, CDR1 is KGHSH and CDR2 is LQKENI. V was cut by 3 bases and J by 6 bases, with 9 bases left in between. The CDR3 region has the DNA TGTGCCAGCTCACCGGACGGTATTCAGCCCCAGCATTTT. Its translation: CASSPDGIQPQHF.

As regards this clone: This sample includes further DNA sequences coding for the same CDR3. The V gene is TRBV27, the J gene TRBJ1-2; D is unclear. Per germline, CDR1 MNHEY and CDR2 SMNVEV (reference sequence). Trimming left V 4 bases short and J 6 bases short, with 9 bases between. The CDR3 runs to 12 residues. CDR3: CASSSTGDGYTF. The CDR3 DNA reads as TGTGCCAGCAGTTCTACCGGGGATGGCTACACCTTC.

V and J are TRBV7-2 and TRBJ2-7, with 9 bases fitting TRBD1. This CDR3 has 15 residues. Per germline, CDR1 SGHTA and CDR2 FQGNSA. V shed 2 bases and J 6 bases; nucleotides not matched to a gene: 8. The CDR3 region has the DNA TGTGCCAGCAGCTTAAATCGTCAGACAGGGGGCGAGCAGTACTTC. Translated, it gives CASSLNRQTGGEQYF. The entire variable domain, with the rest obtained from reference TRBV7-2 and TRBJ2-7, is as follows: GAGVSQSPSNKVTEKGKDVELRCDPISGHTALYWYRQSLGQGLEFLIYFQGNSAPDKSGLPSDRFSAERTGGSVSTLTIQRTQQEDSAVYLCASSLNRQTGGEQYFGPGTRLTVT.